These T cell receptor beta chains were read from a single sample in a study of CD4 T cells in relation to SARS-CoV-2 and coronaviruses. Antigen specificity for these receptors is unknown. Assay: immunoSEQ multiplex PCR; the TCRdb copy retains only in-frame clones and omits some. The sample has 20,000 or so clones, about 81% seen once. The sequenced material came from CD4+ T cells from PBMCs, cultured in vitro. Every receptor here comes from a human donor in good health. CDR3s include the opening cysteine and the closing phenylalanine or tryptophan. The D gene is left open where the match is weak. The size entry is marked missing in some rows and otherwise reads once, few, many or a size class.

D gene: NA
clone size: once
J gene: TRBJ2-1
V gene: TRBV7-3
CDR3 protein: CASSTGEGWDNEQFF
CDR3 DNA: TGTGCCAGCAGCACGGGCGAGGGCTGGGACAATGAGCAGTTCTTC

D gene: NA
clone size: NA
J gene: TRBJ1-6
V gene: TRBV7-8
CDR3 protein: CASSLFVMGDSPLHF
CDR3 DNA: TGTGCCAGCAGCTTATTCGTTATGGGAGATTCACCCCTCCACTTT

D gene: NA
clone size: NA
J gene: TRBJ2-1
V gene: TRBV29-1
CDR3 protein: CSVQGPVRNEQFF
CDR3 DNA: TGCAGCGTCCAGGGACCCGTACGCAATGAGCAGTTCTTC

D gene: TRBD2
clone size: NA
J gene: TRBJ2-3
V gene: TRBV9
CDR3 protein: CASSLGTTVIDTQYF
CDR3 DNA: TGTGCCAGCAGCTTGGGGACTACCGTAATCGATACGCAGTATTTT

D gene: NA
clone size: NA
J gene: TRBJ2-3
V gene: TRBV7-9
CDR3 protein: CASSLTDTQYF
CDR3 DNA: TGTGCCAGCAGCCTTACAGATACGCAGTATTTT

D gene: NA
clone size: once
J gene: TRBJ1-2
V gene: TRBV3-1/TRBV3-2
CDR3 protein: CASSQDTQGFYGYTF
CDR3 DNA: TGTGCCAGCAGCCAAGATACCCAGGGCTTCTATGGCTACACCTTC

D gene: NA
clone size: NA
J gene: TRBJ2-3
V gene: TRBV25-1
CDR3 protein: CASSVTSTDTQYF
CDR3 DNA: TGTGCCAGCAGTGTAACTAGCACAGATACGCAGTATTTT

D gene: TRBD2
clone size: NA
J gene: TRBJ2-7
V gene: TRBV4-2
CDR3 protein: CASSQDPDSGNEQYF
CDR3 DNA: TGTGCCAGCAGCCAAGATCCCGATAGCGGGAACGAGCAGTACTTC

D gene: NA
clone size: NA
J gene: TRBJ2-1
V gene: TRBV6-5
CDR3 protein: CASSYSSGPLSEQFF
CDR3 DNA: TGTGCCAGCAGTTACTCTTCGGGGCCCTTGAGTGAGCAGTTCTTC

D gene: NA
clone size: NA
J gene: TRBJ2-2
V gene: TRBV9
CDR3 protein: CASSVEFRTGELFF
CDR3 DNA: TGTGCCAGCAGCGTAGAGTTCAGGACCGGGGAGCTGTTTTTT

D gene: NA
clone size: NA
J gene: TRBJ1-1
V gene: TRBV3-1/TRBV3-2
CDR3 protein: CASSQDLFKSAEAFF
CDR3 DNA: TGTGCCAGCAGCCAAGATTTGTTTAAGAGCGCTGAAGCTTTCTTT

D gene: TRBD2
clone size: NA
J gene: TRBJ2-5
V gene: TRBV10-1
CDR3 protein: CASSASGGRQETQYF
CDR3 DNA: TGCGCCAGCAGTGCTAGCGGGGGTAGACAAGAGACCCAGTACTTC

D gene: TRBD1
clone size: NA
J gene: TRBJ2-3
V gene: TRBV4-2
CDR3 protein: CASSRTGETDTQYF
CDR3 DNA: TGTGCCAGCAGCCGGACAGGGGAAACAGATACGCAGTATTTT

D gene: NA
clone size: NA
J gene: TRBJ1-4
V gene: TRBV2
CDR3 protein: CATSSVNEKLFF
CDR3 DNA: TGTGCCACCTCCTCGGTTAATGAAAAACTGTTTTTT

D gene: NA
clone size: NA
J gene: TRBJ2-3
V gene: TRBV12-3/TRBV12-4
CDR3 protein: CASSLSGTDTQYF
CDR3 DNA: TGTGCCAGCAGCCTTAGCGGCACAGATACGCAGTATTTT

D gene: NA
clone size: NA
J gene: TRBJ2-1
V gene: TRBV19
CDR3 protein: CASSRRLVYNEQFF
CDR3 DNA: TGTGCCAGTAGTCGCCGACTAGTCTACAATGAGCAGTTCTTC

D gene: TRBD1
clone size: NA
J gene: TRBJ1-5
V gene: TRBV19
CDR3 protein: CASSSTQGYQPQHF
CDR3 DNA: TGTGCCAGTAGTAGTACACAGGGGTATCAGCCCCAGCATTTT

D gene: TRBD2
clone size: NA
J gene: TRBJ2-1
V gene: TRBV19
CDR3 protein: CASKSGGGNEQFF
CDR3 DNA: TGTGCCAGTAAGAGCGGGGGAGGCAATGAGCAGTTCTTC

D gene: NA
clone size: few
J gene: TRBJ1-2
V gene: TRBV7-6
CDR3 protein: CASGWGTGADGYTF
CDR3 DNA: TGTGCCAGTGGGTGGGGTACGGGTGCAGATGGCTACACCTTC

D gene: TRBD1
clone size: NA
J gene: TRBJ2-7
V gene: TRBV18
CDR3 protein: CASSPGQGARDEQYF
CDR3 DNA: TGTGCCAGCTCACCAGGTCAGGGGGCGCGCGACGAGCAGTACTTC

D gene: TRBD2
clone size: NA
J gene: TRBJ2-1
V gene: TRBV27
CDR3 protein: CASSLVGTSGGSYNEQFF
CDR3 DNA: TGTGCCAGCAGTTTAGTTGGCACAAGCGGGGGTTCCTACAATGAGCAGTTCTTC

D gene: NA
clone size: NA
J gene: TRBJ2-2
V gene: TRBV6-5
CDR3 protein: CASSYGLITGELFF
CDR3 DNA: TGTGCCAGCAGTTACGGGCTGATCACCGGGGAGCTGTTTTTT

D gene: NA
clone size: NA
J gene: TRBJ1-1
V gene: TRBV6-7
CDR3 protein: CASSYSSIFGQRNTEAFF
CDR3 DNA: TGTGCCAGCAGTTACTCGAGTATATTTGGACAACGGAACACTGAAGCTTTCTTT

D gene: NA
clone size: once
J gene: TRBJ2-7
V gene: TRBV9
CDR3 protein: CASTPSGGRGEQYF
CDR3 DNA: TGTGCCAGCACCCCCTCCGGGGGCCGCGGCGAGCAGTACTTC

D gene: NA
clone size: NA
J gene: TRBJ1-5
V gene: TRBV6-1
CDR3 protein: CASSDREYQPQHF
CDR3 DNA: TGTGCCAGCAGTGACAGGGAATATCAGCCCCAGCATTTT

D gene: TRBD1
clone size: NA
J gene: TRBJ2-4
V gene: TRBV6-5
CDR3 protein: CASSRKRDRVNIQYF
CDR3 DNA: TGTGCCAGCAGTAGGAAGAGGGACAGGGTAAACATTCAGTACTTC

D gene: NA
clone size: once
J gene: TRBJ2-7
V gene: TRBV27
CDR3 protein: CASSSPLRDGGYEQYF
CDR3 DNA: TGTGCCAGCAGTTCCCCGTTACGGGACGGAGGCTACGAGCAGTACTTC

D gene: NA
clone size: NA
J gene: TRBJ2-7
V gene: TRBV10-1
CDR3 protein: CASLGLGSPGYEQYF
CDR3 DNA: TGCGCCAGTCTCGGACTCGGTAGTCCCGGATACGAGCAGTACTTC

D gene: NA
clone size: NA
J gene: TRBJ2-6
V gene: TRBV19
CDR3 protein: CASIPRQASSGANVLTF
CDR3 DNA: TGTGCCAGTATACCGAGACAGGCCTCCTCTGGGGCCAACGTCCTGACTTTC

D gene: TRBD1
clone size: NA
J gene: TRBJ2-5
V gene: TRBV5-1
CDR3 protein: CASSLLSGTGQETQYF
CDR3 DNA: TGCGCCAGCAGCTTGCTATCCGGGACAGGGCAAGAGACCCAGTACTTC

D gene: TRBD1
clone size: NA
J gene: TRBJ2-2
V gene: TRBV7-2
CDR3 protein: CASSTGDRVPPGELFF
CDR3 DNA: TGTGCCAGCAGCACCGGGGACAGGGTACCTCCCGGGGAGCTGTTTTTT

D gene: TRBD2
clone size: NA
J gene: TRBJ2-3
V gene: TRBV18
CDR3 protein: CASSPEREGLGDTQYF
CDR3 DNA: TGTGCCAGCTCGCCTGAGCGGGAGGGCCTTGGAGATACGCAGTATTTT

D gene: TRBD1
clone size: NA
J gene: TRBJ2-7
V gene: TRBV3-1/TRBV3-2
CDR3 protein: CASSLMTGSVEQYF
CDR3 DNA: TGTGCCAGCAGCCTCATGACAGGGAGTGTGGAGCAGTACTTC

D gene: NA
clone size: few
J gene: TRBJ1-3
V gene: TRBV9
CDR3 protein: CASSVAGYYSGNTIYF
CDR3 DNA: TGTGCCAGCAGCGTAGCCGGCTATTACTCTGGAAACACCATATATTTT

D gene: TRBD1
clone size: NA
J gene: TRBJ2-7
V gene: TRBV6-2/TRBV6-3
CDR3 protein: CASSASGQGGRSSYEQYF
CDR3 DNA: TGTGCCAGCAGTGCATCGGGACAGGGTGGCCGCAGCTCCTACGAGCAGTACTTC

D gene: TRBD2
clone size: few
J gene: TRBJ2-7
V gene: TRBV3-1/TRBV3-2
CDR3 protein: CASSPGTSGYEQYF
CDR3 DNA: TGTGCCAGCAGTCCTGGGACTAGCGGCTACGAGCAGTACTTC

D gene: NA
clone size: NA
J gene: TRBJ2-1
V gene: TRBV4-3
CDR3 protein: CASSQDTNYNEQFF
CDR3 DNA: TGCGCCAGCAGCCAAGATACTAACTACAATGAGCAGTTCTTC

D gene: TRBD1
clone size: NA
J gene: TRBJ2-5
V gene: TRBV5-5
CDR3 protein: CASSLAPGQGETQYF
CDR3 DNA: TGTGCCAGCAGCTTGGCCCCGGGACAGGGGGAGACCCAGTACTTC

D gene: NA
clone size: NA
J gene: TRBJ1-1
V gene: TRBV5-6
CDR3 protein: CASSRPAGQTEAFF
CDR3 DNA: TGTGCCAGCAGCCGTCCCGCAGGGCAAACTGAAGCTTTCTTT

D gene: NA
clone size: NA
J gene: TRBJ2-1
V gene: TRBV24-1
CDR3 protein: CATIRSKGGLPEWNEQFF
CDR3 DNA: TGTGCCACCATCAGGTCCAAGGGGGGCCTCCCAGAGTGGAATGAGCAGTTCTTC

D gene: TRBD1
clone size: NA
J gene: TRBJ2-7
V gene: TRBV25-1
CDR3 protein: CASSQTGPSYEQYF
CDR3 DNA: TGTGCCAGCAGCCAGACAGGGCCATCCTACGAGCAGTACTTC

D gene: NA
clone size: NA
J gene: TRBJ2-7
V gene: TRBV9
CDR3 protein: CASSDAVLSEQYF
CDR3 DNA: TGTGCCAGCAGCGACGCCGTTTTGAGCGAGCAGTACTTC

D gene: TRBD2
clone size: NA
J gene: TRBJ2-1
V gene: TRBV3-1/TRBV3-2
CDR3 protein: CASSHHLTSTFYNEQFF
CDR3 DNA: TGTGCCAGCAGCCATCACCTGACTAGCACGTTCTACAATGAGCAGTTCTTC

D gene: NA
clone size: NA
J gene: TRBJ1-5
V gene: TRBV27
CDR3 protein: CASSLMSSNQPQHF
CDR3 DNA: TGTGCCAGCAGTTTGATGAGTAGCAATCAGCCCCAGCATTTT

D gene: NA
clone size: NA
J gene: TRBJ1-2
V gene: TRBV29-1
CDR3 protein: CSVEDGLLGYTF
CDR3 DNA: TGCAGCGTTGAAGACGGACTTCTGGGCTACACCTTC

D gene: TRBD1
clone size: NA
J gene: TRBJ1-3
V gene: TRBV28
CDR3 protein: CASSFLLDRGSRNTIYF
CDR3 DNA: TGTGCCAGCAGTTTTTTGCTGGACAGGGGAAGTAGAAACACCATATATTTT

D gene: TRBD1
clone size: once
J gene: TRBJ1-2
V gene: TRBV7-2
CDR3 protein: CASSLGQGARGYTF
CDR3 DNA: TGTGCCAGCAGCTTAGGGCAGGGGGCGCGGGGCTACACCTTC

D gene: NA
clone size: NA
J gene: TRBJ2-5
V gene: TRBV4-1
CDR3 protein: CASSQPRASATQYF
CDR3 DNA: TGCGCCAGCAGCCAACCAAGGGCCTCGGCGACCCAGTACTTC

D gene: TRBD2
clone size: NA
J gene: TRBJ2-3
V gene: TRBV4-3
CDR3 protein: CASSSKGSGRAADTQYF
CDR3 DNA: TGCGCCAGCAGCTCGAAAGGCAGCGGGAGAGCGGCAGATACGCAGTATTTT

D gene: TRBD2
clone size: once
J gene: TRBJ2-1
V gene: TRBV7-3
CDR3 protein: CASSLGLEVNEQFF
CDR3 DNA: TGTGCCAGCAGCTTAGGACTAGAAGTCAATGAGCAGTTCTTC

D gene: TRBD2
clone size: once
J gene: TRBJ2-1
V gene: TRBV25-1
CDR3 protein: CASSALAPYNEQFF
CDR3 DNA: TGTGCCAGCAGTGCACTAGCGCCCTACAATGAGCAGTTCTTC

D gene: TRBD1
clone size: NA
J gene: TRBJ2-1
V gene: TRBV6-5
CDR3 protein: CASSRQGASYNEQFF
CDR3 DNA: TGTGCCAGCAGTCGACAGGGCGCCTCCTACAATGAGCAGTTCTTC

D gene: TRBD2
clone size: NA
J gene: TRBJ2-7
V gene: TRBV19
CDR3 protein: CASSIGLGPYEQYF
CDR3 DNA: TGTGCCAGTAGTATCGGACTAGGGCCCTACGAGCAGTACTTC

D gene: NA
clone size: NA
J gene: TRBJ2-6
V gene: TRBV12-5
CDR3 protein: CASEPQRAVAGANVLTF
CDR3 DNA: TGTGCTAGTGAGCCCCAGAGGGCGGTCGCTGGGGCCAACGTCCTGACTTTC

D gene: TRBD1
clone size: few
J gene: TRBJ2-7
V gene: TRBV6-6
CDR3 protein: CASSLQGNLEQYF
CDR3 DNA: TGTGCCAGCAGCCTACAGGGGAACCTCGAGCAGTACTTC

D gene: TRBD1
clone size: NA
J gene: TRBJ1-2
V gene: TRBV7-2
CDR3 protein: CASSPIQGAGYGYTF
CDR3 DNA: TGTGCCAGCAGCCCCATACAGGGGGCTGGCTATGGCTACACCTTC

D gene: NA
clone size: NA
J gene: TRBJ2-5
V gene: TRBV18
CDR3 protein: CASSVEQGSQETQYF
CDR3 DNA: TGTGCCAGCTCAGTAGAGCAGGGAAGCCAAGAGACCCAGTACTTC

D gene: NA
clone size: NA
J gene: TRBJ1-4
V gene: TRBV3-1/TRBV3-2
CDR3 protein: CASNGVRTTTNEKLFF
CDR3 DNA: TGTGCCAGCAACGGGGTCAGAACTACAACTAATGAAAAACTGTTTTTT

D gene: NA
clone size: NA
J gene: TRBJ1-2
V gene: TRBV29-1
CDR3 protein: CSVTSQSVGGYTF
CDR3 DNA: TGCAGCGTCACCTCTCAGTCGGTAGGTGGCTACACCTTC

D gene: NA
clone size: NA
J gene: TRBJ2-3
V gene: TRBV10-3
CDR3 protein: CAIQGTSTDTQYF
CDR3 DNA: TGTGCCATCCAGGGTACTAGCACAGATACGCAGTATTTT